This T cell receptor beta chain derives from a study of T cell clonotyping in hematopoietic cell transplantation. The protocol was immunoSEQ multiplex PCR, while the TCRdb copy is restricted to in-frame clones and leaves out a portion. This table holds about 18,000 clones, about 82% found once. The CDR3 is made up of 14 amino acids. Looked up from germline, CDR1 is MNHEY and CDR2 is SMNVEV (reference sequence). Trimming took 6 bases from V and 5 from J; bases not matched to a gene: 6. Regarding time point: recipient sample about 28 days before transplant, after cytoreduction. This chain uses TRBV27 with TRBJ1-5, with 8 bases aligning to TRBD1. The clonotype originates from a man over 45 with acute myeloid leukemia. Some clones in this sample may be carry-over from other donors' samples. This specimen consisted of peripheral blood mononuclear cells, obtained before stem cell transplant. In nucleotides, the CDR3 is TGTGCCAGCAGCCGGACAGGGTCGGATCAGCCCCAGCATTTT. As protein: CASSRTGSDQPQHF.